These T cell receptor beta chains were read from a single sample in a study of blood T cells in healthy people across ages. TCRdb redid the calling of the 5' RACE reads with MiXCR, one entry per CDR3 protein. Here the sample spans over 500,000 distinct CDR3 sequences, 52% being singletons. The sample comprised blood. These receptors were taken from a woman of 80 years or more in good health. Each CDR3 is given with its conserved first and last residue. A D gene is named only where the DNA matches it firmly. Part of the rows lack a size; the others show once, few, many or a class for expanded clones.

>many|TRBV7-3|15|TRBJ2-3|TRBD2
TGTGCCAGCAGCTTCAGCGGGAGCCAGTGGGATACGCAGTATTTT
CASSFSGSQWDTQYF
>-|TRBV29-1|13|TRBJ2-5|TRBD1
TGCAGCGTTGCAAGACAGGGGAGGGAGACCCAGTACTTC
CSVARQGRETQYF
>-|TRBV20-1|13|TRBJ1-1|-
TGCAGTGCCCTCGACGGGAGGGGCACTGAAGCTTTCTTT
CSALDGRGTEAFF
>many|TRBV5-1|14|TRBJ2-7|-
TGCGCCAGCAGCTTGGAAAAAGAGAGCCACGAGCAGTACTTC
CASSLEKESHEQYF
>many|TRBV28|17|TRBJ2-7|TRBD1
TGTGCCAGCAGTTTCGATAAAATGACAGGGGGGGTCTACGAGCAGTACTTC
CASSFDKMTGGVYEQYF
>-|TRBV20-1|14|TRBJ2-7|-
TGCAGTGCTAGCTTCGGCGATCTAGGGTACGAGCAGTACTTC
CSASFGDLGYEQYF
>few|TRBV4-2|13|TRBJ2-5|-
TGTGCCAGCAGCCAAGTCGGGCGCAATGAGCAGTACTTC
CASSQVGRNEQYF
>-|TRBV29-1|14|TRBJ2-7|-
TGCAGCGTTGAGTGGACAGACGAATCCTACGAGCAGTACTTC
CSVEWTDESYEQYF
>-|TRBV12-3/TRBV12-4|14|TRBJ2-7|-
TGTGCCAGCAGTTCAAGCGGCCACCTGGACGAGCAGTACTTC
CASSSSGHLDEQYF
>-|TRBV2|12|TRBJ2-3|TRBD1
TGTGCCAGGACAGGGCTCGGAGATACGCAGTATTTT
CARTGLGDTQYF
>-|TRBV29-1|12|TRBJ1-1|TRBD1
TGCAGCGTTGGAAGGGGGCAGGCTGAAGCTTTCTTT
CSVGRGQAEAFF
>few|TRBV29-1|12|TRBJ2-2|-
TGCAGCGTTTCCCCTAACACCGGGGAGCTGTTTTTT
CSVSPNTGELFF
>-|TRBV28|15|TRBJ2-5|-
TGTGCCAGCAGTTCCCCTGCGACAGGCCAAGAGACCCAGTACTTC
CASSSPATGQETQYF
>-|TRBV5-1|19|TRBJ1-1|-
TGCGCCAGCAGCTTTTCGATCCGAGGGCAGGGTAGAAGAGACACTGAAGCTTTCTTT
CASSFSIRGQGRRDTEAFF
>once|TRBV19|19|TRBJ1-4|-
TGTGCCAGTAGTATAGAATTACCGGGCGGTTCCGCCATATCCGGAAAACTGTTTTTT
CASSIELPGGSAISGKLFF
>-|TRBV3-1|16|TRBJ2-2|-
TGTGCCAGCAGCCAACTCCGGGGTCTGAGGACCGGGGAGCTGTTTTTT
CASSQLRGLRTGELFF
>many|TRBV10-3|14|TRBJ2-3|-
TGTGCCATCAGACGGGGTATTAGCACAGATACGCAGTATTTT
CAIRRGISTDTQYF
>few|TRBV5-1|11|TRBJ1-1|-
TGCGCCAGCAGCTTGGGACAGAAAGCTTTCTTT
CASSLGQKAFF
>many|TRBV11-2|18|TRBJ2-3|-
TGTGCCAGCAGCTCCTCAGGGGCGGGGGCTCTGAGCGGAGATACGCAGTATTTT
CASSSSGAGALSGDTQYF
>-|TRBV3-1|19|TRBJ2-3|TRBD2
TGTGCCAGCAGCCAAGCTCCCAGCGGGGGGAACAATACCACAGATACGCAGTATTTT
CASSQAPSGGNNTTDTQYF
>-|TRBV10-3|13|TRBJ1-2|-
TGTGCCATCAGTGAGCGAGGGGACAATGGCTACACCTTC
CAISERGDNGYTF
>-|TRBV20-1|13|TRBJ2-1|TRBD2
TGCAGTGCTCTTACTAGCGCAAGCAATGAGCAGTTCTTC
CSALTSASNEQFF
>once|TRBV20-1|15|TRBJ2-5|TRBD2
TGCAGTGCTAGACCGACTAGCGGGATCATAGAGACCCAGTACTTC
CSARPTSGIIETQYF
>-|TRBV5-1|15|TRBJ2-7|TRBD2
TGCGCCAGCAGCTCTACCAACGCGGGAGGCTACGAGCAGTACTTC
CASSSTNAGGYEQYF
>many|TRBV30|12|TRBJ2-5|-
TGTGCCTGGAGTACAGGGAGGGAGACCCAGTACTTC
CAWSTGRETQYF
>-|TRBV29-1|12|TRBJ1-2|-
TGCAGCGTTGAAGACCGACCCTATGGCTACACCTTC
CSVEDRPYGYTF
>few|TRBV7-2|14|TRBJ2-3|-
TGTGCCAGCAGTAGGTCCTTGGCTAGCGACACGCAGTATTTT
CASSRSLASDTQYF
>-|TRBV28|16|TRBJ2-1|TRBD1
TGTGCCAGCAGTTTCGGTCAGGGGGTCTACTACAATGAGCAGTTCTTC
CASSFGQGVYYNEQFF
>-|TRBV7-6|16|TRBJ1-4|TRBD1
TGTGCCAGCAGCTACCAGACAGGGAATACAAATGAAAAACTGTTTTTT
CASSYQTGNTNEKLFF
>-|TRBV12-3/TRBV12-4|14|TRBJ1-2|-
TGTGCCAGCAGCTCGACGGACACTCTCTATGGCTACACCTTC
CASSSTDTLYGYTF
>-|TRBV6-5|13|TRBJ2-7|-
TGTGCCGGCAGTTACTCAGACTCCTACGAGCAGTACTTC
CAGSYSDSYEQYF
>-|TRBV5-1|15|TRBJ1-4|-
TGCGCCAGCTCACTTTCAGGGGCAACTAATGAAAAACTGTTTTTT
CASSLSGATNEKLFF
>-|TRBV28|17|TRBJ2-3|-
TGTGCCAGCAGTTTTTCTGACCACCCGACTAGCACAGATACGCAGTATTTT
CASSFSDHPTSTDTQYF
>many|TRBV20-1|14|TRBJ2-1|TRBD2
TGCAGTGCTAGAAGAGCGGGAGTTGAGAATGAGCAGTTCTTC
CSARRAGVENEQFF
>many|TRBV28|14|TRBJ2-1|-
TGTGCCAGCAGTGCCCACCGGGAGTACAATGAGCAGTTCTTC
CASSAHREYNEQFF
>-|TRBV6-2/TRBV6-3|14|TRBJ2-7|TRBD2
TGTGCCAGCACCTCGGGAGGGGACCGCTACGAGCAGTACTTC
CASTSGGDRYEQYF
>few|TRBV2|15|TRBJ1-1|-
TGTGCCAGCAGTGGTGTGGGGGCGAGTGACACTGAAGCTTTCTTT
CASSGVGASDTEAFF
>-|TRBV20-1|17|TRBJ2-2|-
TGCAGTGCTAGAGAGCCACGGGGGATATCGAACACCGGGGAGCTGTTTTTT
CSAREPRGISNTGELFF
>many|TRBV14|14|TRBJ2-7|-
TGTGCCAGCAGCCCCGGGACTCCTACCTACGAGCAGTACTTC
CASSPGTPTYEQYF
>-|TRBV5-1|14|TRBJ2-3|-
TGCGCCAGCAGCCAGGATAGCGCCTCAGATACGCAGTATTTT
CASSQDSASDTQYF
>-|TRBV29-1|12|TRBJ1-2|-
TGCAGCGTTGAAAGGGACCCCGGGGGCTACACCTTC
CSVERDPGGYTF
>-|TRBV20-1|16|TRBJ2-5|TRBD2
TGCAGTGCTAGAGGGCGGGGGAGCGGGAGTTTAAATGAGCAGTACTTC
CSARGRGSGSLNEQYF
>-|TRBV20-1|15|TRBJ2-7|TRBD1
TGCAGTGCTAGCCAACCGGGACAGGGGGCTTACGAGCAGTACTTC
CSASQPGQGAYEQYF
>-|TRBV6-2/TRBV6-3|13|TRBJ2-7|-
TGTGCCAGCCGGGTGACTTCTCCCGACGAGCAGTACTTC
CASRVTSPDEQYF
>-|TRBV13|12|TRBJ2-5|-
TGTGCCAGCAGCCGAGGCAGGAAGGAGCAGTACTTC
CASSRGRKEQYF
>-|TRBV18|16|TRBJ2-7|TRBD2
TGTGCCAGCTCACCAACTAGCGGGAGTGTGTACAATGAGCAGTACTTC
CASSPTSGSVYNEQYF
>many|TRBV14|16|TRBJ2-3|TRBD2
TGTGCCAGCAGCCACCTAACGGGAGGGATTCCAGATACGCAGTATTTT
CASSHLTGGIPDTQYF
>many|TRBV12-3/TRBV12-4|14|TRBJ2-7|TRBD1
TGTGCCAGCAGCTTAACAGGGGGAGGCTACGAGCAGTACTTC
CASSLTGGGYEQYF
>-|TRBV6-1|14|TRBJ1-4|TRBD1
TGTGCCAGCAGTGAAGACAGGGGAAATGAAAAACTGTTTTTT
CASSEDRGNEKLFF
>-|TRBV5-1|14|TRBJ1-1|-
TGCGCCAGCAGCTCCGTCGGCAGTGGCACTGAAGCTTTCTTT
CASSSVGSGTEAFF
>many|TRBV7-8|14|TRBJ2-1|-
TGTGCCAGCAGCTTAGCTCCGATCCCCAATGAGCAGTTCTTC
CASSLAPIPNEQFF
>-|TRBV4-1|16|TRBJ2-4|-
TGCGCCAGCAGCCAAGGAAACCGGGACCGCAAAAACATTCAGTACTTC
CASSQGNRDRKNIQYF
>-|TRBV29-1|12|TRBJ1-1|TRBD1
TGCAGCGGGTACAGGGGAGGGACTGAAGCTTTCTTT
CSGYRGGTEAFF
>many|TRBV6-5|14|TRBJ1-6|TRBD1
TGTGCCAGCAGTGACAACAGGGGTAATTCACCCCTCCACTTT
CASSDNRGNSPLHF
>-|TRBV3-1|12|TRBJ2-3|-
TGTGCCAGCAGCCAAGATCGCGCTTCGCAGTATTTT
CASSQDRASQYF
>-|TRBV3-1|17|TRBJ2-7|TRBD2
TGTGCCAGCAGCCAAGCCCTCAGCAATGCGGGAGGGCCCGAGCAGTACTTC
CASSQALSNAGGPEQYF
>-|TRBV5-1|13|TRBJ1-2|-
TGCGCCAGCAGCTTGGCTGAGGACTATGGCTACACCTTC
CASSLAEDYGYTF